This T cell receptor (beta chain) was captured in a study of shared clonotypes between healthy human individuals. Study conclusions and caveats: Generation of non-shared clonotypes was less probable than generation of clonotypes shared by all four donors. Larger richness was generally estimated for naive than memory subsets.

Notes on this clone: The target antigen is unknown.

Clones were sequenced by immunoSEQ multiplex PCR, and TCRdb holds only the in-frame ones, with some missing. This table has around 700,000 clones, about two thirds appearing once. CDR3 length: 14 amino acids. CDR1 is SGHTA, CDR2 FQGTGA, per germline. The V and J ends lost 10 bases and 1 base, in that order; junction bases with no gene match: 5. The rearrangement links TRBV7-3 to TRBJ2-2; 8 positions match TRBD2. This sequence was found in a woman aged 25-40 years in good health. Sequenced: memory CD4+ T cells sorted from blood. As for subset: CD45RA-negative fraction. Written as DNA, the CDR3 is TGTGCCACCAGGACTAGCAGGAACACCGGGGAGCTGTTTTTT. This codes for CATRTSRNTGELFF.